Listed here is a single T cell receptor beta chain. The antigen is not known. The germline gives CDR1 MNHEY, CDR2 SMNVEV (reference sequence). The CDR3 spans 17 residues. The V and J ends lost 5 bases and 5 bases, in that order; junction bases with no gene match: 11. The record originates from a study of T cell responses to AZD1222 COVID-19 vaccine. General study points: Without day 14 samples, only post-peak T cell repertoires were studied. Targets within unmutated variant regions were reportedly found for nearly half of spike-specific TCRs. Spike was spanned by vaccine-associated CD4 TCRs, which were dominant at 160-218 and 743-854.

Assay used: immunoSEQ multiplex PCR; TCRdb lists only in-frame clones, some missing. The table shows approximately 89,000 clones, with about 88% occurring only once. The source of this sequence is an adult in good health. The chain has TRBV27 and TRBJ2-3, with 12 bases aligning to TRBD2. Sequencing was performed on peripheral blood, taken on day 0 of AZD1222 vaccination. CDR3 sequence (DNA): TGTGCCAGCAGTCTAAAACTAGCGGGGGGATGGGGAGATACGCAGTATTTT. Its protein product is CASSLKLAGGWGDTQYF.